What follows describes a single T cell receptor beta chain. This clone was detected a few times. No antigen is known for it. No quality values exist for individual bases; no much larger clone is one base distant. The collaborating institutions used their own protocols to collect whole blood in K2EDTA tubes. For TCRbeta analysis, collaborator samples were shipped as frozen whole blood, as isolated PBMCs, or as DNA extracted from either sample type. The data are from a study of blood T cell repertoires in COVID-19 (dated by TCRdb to the early 2020s). Background on the whole study: Samples from collaborators originated in the United States, Italy and Spain and spanned both the acute and convalescent phases of COVID-19. Sample metadata almost always included a de-identified subject ID, COVID-19 status, age in years and sex. Where available, HLA class I and class II types were obtained from metadata supplied by the sample provider rather than from assay-based typing. The samples were drawn from two sources: the first 160 participants of the ongoing ImmuneRACE study, and 1,254 subjects contributed by 6 global collaborators. The prospective study material was composed of cDNA or gDNA derived from T cells, B-cell-depleted T cells, or PBMCs. The repertoires were made available in a free public database intended to serve as a resource for research on the immune response to SARS-CoV-2. The dataset comprised deeply sampled blood TCRbeta repertoires from subjects exposed to, actively infected with, or recovered from COVID-19.

Study-wide conclusions, independent of this receptor: The quantity of clinical and demographic metadata differed by source and by participant and was supplied without curation.

CDR1 and CDR2 are read off the germline V gene (reference sequence) as LNHDA and SQIVND. The CDR3 runs 15 amino acids, cysteine and phenylalanine included. Only the CDR3 DNA is retained, 45 bases long and in frame from the first base. The trim is 7 bases for V and 0 bases for J, with a gap of 15 bases between the germline ends. TCRbeta CDR3 regions were amplified from genomic DNA by means of the immunoSEQ Assay, a bias-controlled multiplex PCR. The authors' pipeline ran thus. Nucleated cell counts per sample were estimated from amplification of reference gene primers within the assay. Sequence reads were collapsed and filtered to measure the absolute abundance of every unique TCRbeta CDR3 rearrangement. Productive Simpson clonality was computed per sample as the square root of Simpson's diversity index over productive rearrangements. The table comes from immuneACCESS by way of TCRdb, which keeps in-frame sequences with V and J called. Part of the clones is missing from these tables; in studies checked, under half for an unresolved V gene and the rest for unknown reasons. That table is the source of V, J and clone size, and D and trimming were worked out from the DNA. This sample gives some 670,000 clones in total; over 80% of them show up just once. Together, the top ten hold about 0.24% of the sample.

The rearranged chain carries TRBV19 and TRBJ1-2, with TRBD1 tentatively as D gene (5 bases match). This sequence originates from a young woman with acute or convalescent COVID-19. Sequencing was performed on peripheral blood. The CDR3 amino acid sequence is: CASKKDSFTNYGYTF. The DNA sequence is as follows: TGTGCCAGTAAGAAAGACAGCTTTACTAACTATGGCTACACCTTC.